The 2 T cell receptor beta chains reported below all come from one sample, sequenced in a study of human T cells and chemical hapten exposure. TCRdb re-analysed the RACE reads in MiXCR, keeping a single row per CDR3 protein. The sample shows some 340,000 distinct CDR3 sequences, around 7% of them seen only once. Specified time point: patch test 1, 2 weeks after DPC sensitization. Specified treatment: therapeutic diphenylcyclopropenone sensitization with weekly scalp DPC. Source: whole blood, taken in connection with sensitization to the hapten diphenylcyclopropenone (DPC). The origin of the receptors is a woman aged 18-29 years with alopecia areata. Some clones in this sample may be carry-over from other donors' samples.

The rearrangement joins TRBV7-3 to TRBJ2-2, with TRBD1 as a possible D gene (6 bases). CDR1 SGHTA and CDR2 FQGTGA come from the germline V gene. This CDR3 has 16 residues. The V and J ends lost 2 bases and 2 bases respectively, with 12 bases between them. The CDR3, as DNA: TGTGCCAGCAGCTTATCTAGCAGGGGAAACACCGGGGAGCTGTTTTTT. The encoded protein is CASSLSSRGNTGELFF. The variable domain in full, with the rest retrieved from reference TRBV7-3 and TRBJ2-2, is GAGVSQTPSNKVTEKGKYVELRCDPISGHTALYWYRQSLGQGPEFLIYFQGTGAADDSGLPNDRFFAVRPEGSVSTLKIQRTERGDSAVYLCASSLSSRGNTGELFFGEGSRLTVL.

This clonotype was recorded a few times. The chain employs TRBV28 and TRBJ1-1, with 10 positions matching TRBD1. The J segment lost 6 bases and the V segment lost 5 bases, leaving 21 bases of the junction unmatched. Germline V CDR1 and CDR2: MDHEN, SYDVKM. The CDR3 extends over 19 amino acids. CDR3 bases: TGTGCCAGCAGTATAGACAGGGGGCGCTTTTTAGGAGGGTCGCCTGAAGCTTTCTTT. Protein: CASSIDRGRFLGGSPEAFF. Full variable domain (rest looked up from reference TRBV28 and TRBJ1-1): DVKVTQSSRYLVKRTGEKVFLECVQDMDHENMFWYRQDPGLGLRLIYFSYDVKMKEKGDIPEGYSVSREKKERFSLILESASTNQTSMYLCASSIDRGRFLGGSPEAFFGQGTRLTVV.